One and the same sample provided the 11 T cell receptor beta chains below, sequenced in a study of OX40 agonist ivuxolimab in advanced cancers. Profiled with immunoSEQ multiplex PCR; TCRdb holds only in-frame clones, not every one. Here the sample spans tens of thousands of clones, roughly 88% being singletons. This sample comprised CD4+ or CD8+ T cells sorted from blood, obtained in a trial of the OX40 agonist ivuxolimab. Receptors originate from an adult with an advanced solid tumor such as melanoma, head and neck, liver or kidney cancer.

The gene calls are TRBV7-9 and TRBJ2-1, with 7 bases identical to TRBD1. This CDR3 has 15 amino acids. V shed 5 bases, J shed 4 bases, and the junction held 8 bases outside the gene matches. CDR1 and CDR2 from the germline V gene are SEHNR and FQNEAQ (reference sequence). This CDR3 is CASSRDGTAYNEQFF. The CDR3, as DNA: TGTGCCAGCAGCCGAGACGGGACAGCTTACAATGAGCAGTTCTTC. The entire variable domain, with the rest obtained from reference TRBV7-9 and TRBJ2-1, is as follows: DTGVSQNPRHKITKRGQNVTFRCDPISEHNRLYWYRQTLGQGPEFLTYFQNEAQLEKSRLLSDRFSAERPKGSFSTLEIQRTEQGDSAMYLCASSRDGTAYNEQFFGPGTRLTVL.

This clone has just a few counts. V gene TRBV21-1 combines with J gene TRBJ1-1. TRBV21-1 is marked as a pseudogene. The CDR3 contains 19 residues. The CDR3 DNA is TGTGCCAGCAGCAAATACGGTATCCGGGGAGGGGGGCAGAACACTGAAGCTTTCTTT. Its translation: CASSKYGIRGGGQNTEAFF.

The chain carries TRBV19 and TRBJ1-2; D possibly corresponds to TRBD1 (6 bases). Per the germline V gene, CDR1 is LNHDA and CDR2 is SQIVND (reference sequence). V shed 5 bases and J shed 0 bases, with 16 bases lying between them. This CDR3 contains 16 residues. As DNA, the CDR3 is TGTGCCAGTAGTCCCAAGGGACACCGCGCTAACTATGGCTACACCTTC. This codes for CASSPKGHRANYGYTF.

The chain carries TRBV5-4 and TRBJ2-7, with 8 bases lining up with TRBD2. The V segment lost 2 bases and the J segment 3 bases; nucleotides outside the gene matches: 7. The CDR3 has 15 residues. Germline assignment: CDR1 SGHNT and CDR2 YYREEE (reference sequence). CDR3 DNA sequence: TGTGCCAGCAGCTTCAAGCGGGAGAAGGGCTACGAGCAGTACTTC. The encoded protein is CASSFKREKGYEQYF.

This rearrangement joins TRBV9 to TRBJ2-1; TRBD2 matches at 12 bases. J gave up 0 bases and V 0 bases, and 7 bases lay outside the gene matches. Germline V gives CDR1 SGDLS, CDR2 YYNGEE. This CDR3 is 19 amino acids long. The CDR3 loop reads CASSVGLAGGSYSYNEQFF. The CDR3, as DNA: TGTGCCAGCAGCGTAGGGCTAGCGGGGGGGTCCTACTCCTACAATGAGCAGTTCTTC.

The CDR3 DNA reads TGTGCTAGTGGTCCCTTCGGGTCGAGGGATACGCAGTATTTT. This encodes CASGPFGSRDTQYF. The rearrangement joins TRBV12-5 to TRBJ2-3; D unresolved. CDR1 and CDR2 from the germline V gene are LGHNT and FRNRAP. The germline V and J ends were trimmed by 5 bases and 6 bases, with 15 bases remaining between them. The CDR3 is 14 residues long.

The chain combines TRBV7-8 with TRBJ2-7; 7 nucleotides align to TRBD1. Germline CDR1 and CDR2: SGHVS and FQNEAQ. With V trimmed by 5 bases and J by 9 bases, 10 bases remained unmatched. This CDR3 region has 13 residues. DNA for the CDR3: TGTGCCAGCAGCCGGACAGGTGGGGACGGGCAGTACTTC. The encoded protein is CASSRTGGDGQYF.

J is TRBJ1-1 and V is TRBV4-2; D is possibly TRBD1 (6 bases). Trimming shortened V by 0 bases and J by 4 bases, and 9 bases separated the two germline ends. This CDR3 has 14 residues. CDR1 is LGHNA and CDR2 is YNFKEQ in the germline V gene. The DNA for the CDR3 is TGTGCCAGCAGCCAAGATGGAGGGGGCACTGAAGCTTTCTTT. Residues: CASSQDGGGTEAFF.

This clone was counted once. The J gene is TRBJ1-3, the V gene TRBV7-6, with D possibly being TRBD1 (6 bases). The CDR3 spans 17 residues. Germline CDR1 SGHVS, CDR2 FNYEAQ. Between the trimmed V and J ends, which lost 2 bases and 0 bases, there was a span of 14 bases. CDR3 region: CASSLSGTSHSGNTIYF. CDR3 DNA sequence: TGTGCCAGCAGCTTATCAGGGACATCTCACTCTGGAAACACCATATATTTT.

The rearrangement uses TRBV11-3 and TRBJ2-1; D possibly corresponds to TRBD2 (6 bases). From germline, CDR1 is SGHNT and CDR2 YENEEA. This CDR3 is 13 amino acids long. V lost 4 bases and J lost 8, with 12 bases in between. The CDR3 sequence is CASSSGLRDEQFF. The CDR3 DNA sequence: TGTGCCAGCAGCTCGGGACTCAGGGATGAGCAGTTCTTC. Filled out from reference TRBV11-3 and TRBJ2-1, the complete variable domain reads EAGVVQSPRYKIIEKKQPVAFWCNPISGHNTLYWYLQNLGQGPELLIRYENEEAVDDSQLPKDRFSAERLKGVDSTLKIQPAELGDSAVYLCASSSGLRDEQFFGPGTRLTVL.

J is TRBJ2-2 and V is TRBV5-6, with 7 bases matching TRBD1. Unmatched junction bases numbered 4, after V lost 3 bases and J lost 2 bases. The CDR3 runs to 15 residues. Germline V gives CDR1 SGHDT, CDR2 YYEEEE. As DNA, the CDR3 is TGTGCCAGCAGCTCGACAGGGACCAACACCGGGGAGCTGTTTTTT. As protein: CASSSTGTNTGELFF.